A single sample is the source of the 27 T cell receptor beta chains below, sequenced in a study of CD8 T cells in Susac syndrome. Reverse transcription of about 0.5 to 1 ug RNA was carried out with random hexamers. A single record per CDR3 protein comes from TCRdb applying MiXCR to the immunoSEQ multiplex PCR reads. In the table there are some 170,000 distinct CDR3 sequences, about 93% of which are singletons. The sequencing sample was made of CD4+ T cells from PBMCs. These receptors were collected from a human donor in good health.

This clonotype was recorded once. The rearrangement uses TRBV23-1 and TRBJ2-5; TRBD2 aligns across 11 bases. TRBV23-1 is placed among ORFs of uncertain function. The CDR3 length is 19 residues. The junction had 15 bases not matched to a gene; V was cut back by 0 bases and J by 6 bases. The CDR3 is CASSQSALAGGRWRKTQYF. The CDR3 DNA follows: TGCGCCAGCAGTCAATCGGCCCTAGCGGGGGGCAGGTGGAGAAAGACCCAGTACTTC.

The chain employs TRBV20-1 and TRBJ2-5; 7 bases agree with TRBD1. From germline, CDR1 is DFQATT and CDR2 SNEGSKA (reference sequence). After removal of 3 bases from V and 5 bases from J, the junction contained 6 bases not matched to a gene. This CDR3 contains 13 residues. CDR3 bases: TGCAGTGCTAGGATGACAGGGACCGAGACCCAGTACTTC. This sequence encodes CSARMTGTETQYF.

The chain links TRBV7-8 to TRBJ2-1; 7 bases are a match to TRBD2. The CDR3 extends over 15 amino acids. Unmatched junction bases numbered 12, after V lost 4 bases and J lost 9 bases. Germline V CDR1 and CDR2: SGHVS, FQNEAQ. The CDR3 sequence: CASSSPVAGGGEQFF. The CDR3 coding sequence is TGTGCCAGCAGCTCTCCCGTCGCGGGCGGGGGTGAGCAGTTCTTC. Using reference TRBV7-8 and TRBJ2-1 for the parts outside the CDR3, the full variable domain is GAGVSQSPRYKVAKRGQDVALRCDPISGHVSLFWYQQALGQGPEFLTYFQNEAQLDKSGLPSDRFFAERPEGSVSTLKIQRTQQEDSAVYLCASSSPVAGGGEQFFGPGTRLTVL.

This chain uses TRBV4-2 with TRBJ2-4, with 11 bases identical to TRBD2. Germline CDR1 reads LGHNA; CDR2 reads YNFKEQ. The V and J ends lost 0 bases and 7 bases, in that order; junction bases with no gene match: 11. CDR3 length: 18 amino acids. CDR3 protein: CASSQEMVSGGARNIQYF. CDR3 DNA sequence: TGTGCCAGCAGCCAAGAAATGGTTAGCGGGGGGGCAAGGAACATTCAGTACTTC.

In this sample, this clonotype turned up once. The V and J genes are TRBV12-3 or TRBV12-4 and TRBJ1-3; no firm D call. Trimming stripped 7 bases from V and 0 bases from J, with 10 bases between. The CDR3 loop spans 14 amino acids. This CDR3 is CASKRLSSGNTIYF. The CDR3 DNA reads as TGTGCCAGCAAGCGGCTGTCCTCTGGAAACACCATATATTTT.

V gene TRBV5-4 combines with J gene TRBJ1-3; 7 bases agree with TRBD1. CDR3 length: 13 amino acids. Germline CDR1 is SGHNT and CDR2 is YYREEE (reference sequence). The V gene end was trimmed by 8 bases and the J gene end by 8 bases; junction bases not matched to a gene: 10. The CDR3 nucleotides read TGTGCCAGTAGAAACCAGGGGGAGGACACCATATATTTT. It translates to CASRNQGEDTIYF.

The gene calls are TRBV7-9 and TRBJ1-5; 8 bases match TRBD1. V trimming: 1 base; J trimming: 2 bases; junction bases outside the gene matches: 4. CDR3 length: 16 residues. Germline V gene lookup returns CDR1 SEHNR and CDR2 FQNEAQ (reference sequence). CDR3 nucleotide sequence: TGTGCCAGCAGCTTAGGGACAGGGAGTGGCAATCAGCCCCAGCATTTT. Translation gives CASSLGTGSGNQPQHF.

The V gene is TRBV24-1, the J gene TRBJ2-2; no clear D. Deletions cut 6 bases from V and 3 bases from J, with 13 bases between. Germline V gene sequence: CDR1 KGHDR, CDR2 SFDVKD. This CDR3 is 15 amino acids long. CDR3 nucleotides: TGTGCCACCAGTACCTCGCGCAGCTACACCGGGGAGCTGTTTTTT. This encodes CATSTSRSYTGELFF.

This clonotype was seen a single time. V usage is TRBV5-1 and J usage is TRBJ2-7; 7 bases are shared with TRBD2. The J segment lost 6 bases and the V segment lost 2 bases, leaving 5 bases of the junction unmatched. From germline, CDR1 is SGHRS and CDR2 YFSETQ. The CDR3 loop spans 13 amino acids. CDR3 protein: CASSLGRAREQYF. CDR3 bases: TGCGCCAGCAGCTTAGGGAGGGCCCGCGAGCAGTACTTC.

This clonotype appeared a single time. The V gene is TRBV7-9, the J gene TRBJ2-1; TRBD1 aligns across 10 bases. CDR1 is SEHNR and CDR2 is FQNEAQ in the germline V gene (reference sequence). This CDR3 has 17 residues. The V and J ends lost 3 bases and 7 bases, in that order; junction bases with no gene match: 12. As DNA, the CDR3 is TGTGCCAGCAGCTTTAGGGCCGCGGGGACAGGGGCGAATGAGCAGTTCTTC. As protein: CASSFRAAGTGANEQFF.

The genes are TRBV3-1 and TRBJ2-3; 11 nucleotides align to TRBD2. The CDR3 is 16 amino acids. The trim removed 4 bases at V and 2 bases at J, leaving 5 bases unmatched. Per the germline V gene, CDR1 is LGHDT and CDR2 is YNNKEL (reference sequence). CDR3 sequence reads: CASSLSGLAATDTQYF. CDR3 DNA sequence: TGTGCCAGCAGCCTATCGGGACTAGCGGCCACAGATACGCAGTATTTT.

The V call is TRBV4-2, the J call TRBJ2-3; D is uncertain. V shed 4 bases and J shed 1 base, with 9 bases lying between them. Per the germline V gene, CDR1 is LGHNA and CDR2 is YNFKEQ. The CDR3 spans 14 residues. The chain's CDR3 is CASSPSRGTDTQYF. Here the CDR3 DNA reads TGTGCCAGCAGCCCCTCACGGGGCACAGATACGCAGTATTTT.

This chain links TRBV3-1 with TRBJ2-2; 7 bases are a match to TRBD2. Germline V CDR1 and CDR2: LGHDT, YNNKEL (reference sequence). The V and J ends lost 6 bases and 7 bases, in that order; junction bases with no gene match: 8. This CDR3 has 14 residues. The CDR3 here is CASRQSGAHGELFF. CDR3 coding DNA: TGTGCCAGCAGACAAAGCGGGGCCCACGGGGAGCTGTTTTTT.

CDR3 DNA: TGTGCCAGCAGCTCGGGACAGGGACCCGGGGAGCTGTTTTTT. It codes for CASSSGQGPGELFF. This chain uses TRBV7-3 with TRBJ2-2; 9 positions match TRBD1. Trimming at V came to 4 bases and at J to 6 bases, leaving 3 bases not matched to a gene. The CDR3 extends over 14 amino acids. Germline CDR1 reads SGHTA; CDR2 reads FQGTGA. Using reference TRBV7-3 and TRBJ2-2 for the parts outside the CDR3, the full variable domain is GAGVSQTPSNKVTEKGKYVELRCDPISGHTALYWYRQSLGQGPEFLIYFQGTGAADDSGLPNDRFFAVRPEGSVSTLKIQRTERGDSAVYLCASSSGQGPGELFFGEGSRLTVL.

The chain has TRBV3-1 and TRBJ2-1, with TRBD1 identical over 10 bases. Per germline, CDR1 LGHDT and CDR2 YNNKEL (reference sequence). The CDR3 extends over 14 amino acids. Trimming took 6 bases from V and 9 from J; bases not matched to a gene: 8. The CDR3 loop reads CASSTTGGAGEQFF. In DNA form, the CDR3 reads TGTGCCAGCAGTACGACAGGGGGCGCAGGTGAGCAGTTCTTC.

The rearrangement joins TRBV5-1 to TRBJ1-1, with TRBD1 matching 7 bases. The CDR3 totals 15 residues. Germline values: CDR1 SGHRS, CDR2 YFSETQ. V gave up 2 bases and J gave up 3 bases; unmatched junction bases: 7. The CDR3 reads CASSLQGLGDTEAFF. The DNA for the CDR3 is TGCGCCAGCAGCTTACAGGGGCTGGGCGACACTGAAGCTTTCTTT.

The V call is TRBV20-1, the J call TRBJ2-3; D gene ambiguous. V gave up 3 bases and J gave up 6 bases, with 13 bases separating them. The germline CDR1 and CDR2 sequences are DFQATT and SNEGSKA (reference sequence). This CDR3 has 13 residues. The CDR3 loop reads CSARNARQDTQYF. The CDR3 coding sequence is TGCAGTGCTAGGAATGCTAGGCAGGATACGCAGTATTTT.

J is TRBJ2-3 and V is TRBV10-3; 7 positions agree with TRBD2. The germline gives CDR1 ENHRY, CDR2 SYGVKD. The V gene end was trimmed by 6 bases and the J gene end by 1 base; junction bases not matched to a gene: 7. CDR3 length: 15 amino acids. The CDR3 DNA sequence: TGTGCCATCAGCGGCCCTCGGGAGGGCACAGATACGCAGTATTTT. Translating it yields CAISGPREGTDTQYF.

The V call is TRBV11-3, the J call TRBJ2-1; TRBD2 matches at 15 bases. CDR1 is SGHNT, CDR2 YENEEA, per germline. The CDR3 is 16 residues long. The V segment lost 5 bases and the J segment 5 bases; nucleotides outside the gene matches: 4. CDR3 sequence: CASSLGTSGGNNEQFF. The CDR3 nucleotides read TGTGCCAGCAGCCTCGGGACTAGCGGGGGGAACAATGAGCAGTTCTTC.

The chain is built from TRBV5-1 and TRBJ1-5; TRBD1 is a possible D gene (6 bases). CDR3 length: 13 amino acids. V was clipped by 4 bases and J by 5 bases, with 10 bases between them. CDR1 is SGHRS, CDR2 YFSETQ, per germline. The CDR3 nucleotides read TGCGCCAGCAGCGACAGGCCCGATCAGCCCCAGCATTTT. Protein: CASSDRPDQPQHF.

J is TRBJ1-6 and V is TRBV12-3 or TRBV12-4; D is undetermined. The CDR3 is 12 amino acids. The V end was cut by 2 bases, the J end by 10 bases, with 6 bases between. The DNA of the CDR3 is TGTGCCAGCAGTTTACCCCCGTCACCCCTCCACTTT. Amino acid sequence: CASSLPPSPLHF.

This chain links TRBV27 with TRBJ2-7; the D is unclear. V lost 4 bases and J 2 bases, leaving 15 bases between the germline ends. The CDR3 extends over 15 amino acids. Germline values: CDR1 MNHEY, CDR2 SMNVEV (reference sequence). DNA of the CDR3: TGTGCCAGCAGTTCCCGTCCTAATCAACCCTACGAGCAGTACTTC. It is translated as CASSSRPNQPYEQYF.

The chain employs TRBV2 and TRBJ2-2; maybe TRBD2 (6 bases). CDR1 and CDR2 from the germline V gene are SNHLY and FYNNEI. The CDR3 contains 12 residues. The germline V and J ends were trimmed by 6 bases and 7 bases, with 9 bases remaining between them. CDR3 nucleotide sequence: TGTGCCAGCAGCGGGGGTTTCGGGGAGCTGTTTTTT. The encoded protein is CASSGGFGELFF.

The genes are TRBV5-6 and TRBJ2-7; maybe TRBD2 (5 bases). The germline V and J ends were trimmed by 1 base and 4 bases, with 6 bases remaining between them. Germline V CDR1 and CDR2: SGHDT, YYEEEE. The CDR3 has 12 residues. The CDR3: CASSLRGYEQYF. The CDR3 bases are TGTGCCAGCAGCTTGAGAGGGTACGAGCAGTACTTC.

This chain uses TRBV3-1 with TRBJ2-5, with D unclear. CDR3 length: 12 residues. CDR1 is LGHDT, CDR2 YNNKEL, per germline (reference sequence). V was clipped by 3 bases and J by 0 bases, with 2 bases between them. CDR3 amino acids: CASSHYQETQYF. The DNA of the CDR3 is TGTGCCAGCAGCCACTACCAAGAGACCCAGTACTTC.

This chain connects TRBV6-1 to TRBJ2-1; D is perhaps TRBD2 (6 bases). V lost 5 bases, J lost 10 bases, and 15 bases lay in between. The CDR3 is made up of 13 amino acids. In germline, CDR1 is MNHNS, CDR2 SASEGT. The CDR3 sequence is CASSQRDLLEQFF. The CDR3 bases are TGTGCCAGCAGTCAAAGGGACTTGTTGGAGCAGTTCTTC.

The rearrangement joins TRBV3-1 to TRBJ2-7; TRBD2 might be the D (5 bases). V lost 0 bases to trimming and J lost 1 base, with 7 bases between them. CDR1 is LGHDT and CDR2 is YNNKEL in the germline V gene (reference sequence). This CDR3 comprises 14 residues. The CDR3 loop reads CASSQERASYEQYF. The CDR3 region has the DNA TGTGCCAGCAGCCAAGAGAGGGCATCCTACGAGCAGTACTTC.